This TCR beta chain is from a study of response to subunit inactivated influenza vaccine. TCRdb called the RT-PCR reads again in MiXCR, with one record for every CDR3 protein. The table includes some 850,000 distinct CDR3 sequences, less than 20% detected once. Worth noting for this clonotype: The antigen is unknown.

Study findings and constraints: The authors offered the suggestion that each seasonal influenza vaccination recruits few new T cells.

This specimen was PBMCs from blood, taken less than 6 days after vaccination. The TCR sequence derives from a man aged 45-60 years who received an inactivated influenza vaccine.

CDR3 loop: CASSYSSHYGYTF. The CDR3 bases are TGTGCCAGCAGTTACTCGTCTCACTATGGCTACACCTTC. V is TRBV6-5 and J is TRBJ1-2, with D unresolved. The CDR3 consists of 13 residues. Germline CDR1 reads MNHEY; CDR2 reads SVGAGI. V was shortened by 0 bases and J by 3 bases, with 5 bases between the two germline ends.